These 31 T cell receptor beta chains share one sample of origin, sequenced in a study of post-analysis software for immune sequencing data. Antigen specificity for these receptors is unknown. Study findings and constraints: Roughly five TRBV segments appeared more often in patients than in controls, and TRBV5-6, TRBV5-1 and TRBV20-1 were among these.

Included in the TCR beta cDNA libraries were unique molecular identifiers. MiXCR, applied by TCRdb to the PCR reads, yields one record per CDR3 protein. Found here are more than 450,000 distinct CDR3 sequences, 44% of them singletons; the top ten hold 1.5% to 2%. The material sequenced was blood. Receptors were obtained from a girl aged 5-17 years with multiple sclerosis.

This clonotype was detected only a few times. The chain combines TRBV11-2 with TRBJ2-3; weak D call: TRBD1 (5 bases). Germline CDR1 and CDR2: SGHAT and FQNNGV. V was shortened by 5 bases and J by 3 bases, with 21 bases between the two germline ends. The CDR3 is made up of 17 amino acids. The CDR3: CASSAYLDNLSTDTQYF. For the CDR3, the DNA is TGTGCCAGCAGCGCCTACTTGGACAACCTGAGTACAGATACGCAGTATTTT.

This clonotype turned up a few times. The rearrangement joins TRBV6-4 to TRBJ2-3; 8 positions agree with TRBD2. Per germline, CDR1 MRHNA and CDR2 SNTAGT. Trimming took 0 bases from V and 3 from J; bases not matched to a gene: 2. CDR3 length: 15 residues. In DNA, the CDR3 is TGTGCCAGCAGTGACTCTAGCGGGACAACAGATACGCAGTATTTT. As protein: CASSDSSGTTDTQYF.

The V and J genes are TRBV12-3 or TRBV12-4 and TRBJ2-5, with 14 bases fitting TRBD2. The length of the CDR3 is 18 residues. Losses at the gene ends were 5 bases for V and 11 bases for J; bases not matched to a gene: 19. The CDR3 loop reads CASSDGLAGGPIYNEQYF. The DNA of the CDR3 is TGTGCCAGCAGTGACGGACTAGCGGGGGGCCCGATTTACAATGAGCAGTACTTC.

A note on this clonotype: The junction does not match germline at one end; this may be a read error. V usage is TRBV4-1 and J usage is TRBJ1-1; TRBD1 matches 7 bases. CDR1 MGHRA and CDR2 YSYEKL come from the germline V gene. The CDR3 runs to 16 residues. CDR3 sequence: CAISPVLGQQNTEAFF. CDR3 sequence (DNA): TGCGCCATCAGCCCAGTACTGGGACAGCAGAACACTGAAGCTTTCTTT.

The chain couples TRBV12-3 or TRBV12-4 to TRBJ2-3; D perhaps matches TRBD2 (5 bases). The CDR3 is 15 residues long. The ends were cut back, 0 bases at V and 4 bases at J, with 11 bases in the middle. CDR3 loop: CASSLAGVGSDTQYF. CDR3 in DNA: TGTGCCAGCAGTTTAGCGGGAGTTGGCTCAGATACGCAGTATTTT.

This clonotype has more than one count but fewer than ten. J is TRBJ2-3 and V is TRBV10-3; 8 nucleotides line up with TRBD1. There are 17 residues in the CDR3. Germline trimming cut 4 bases from V and 5 bases from J; bases unmatched to any gene: 14. Germline CDR1 and CDR2: ENHRY and SYGVKD. CDR3 nucleotide sequence: TGTGCCATCAGTGTCGTCGACAGGGGAACGGTCGAAGATACGCAGTATTTT. Its translation: CAISVVDRGTVEDTQYF.

The rearrangement uses TRBV12-3 or TRBV12-4 and TRBJ1-1; no clear D. The ends were cut back, 8 bases at V and 2 bases at J, with 15 bases in the middle. The CDR3 runs 14 residues. The chain's CDR3 is CASRSGGSNTEAFF. CDR3 bases: TGTGCCAGCCGTTCTGGTGGCAGTAACACTGAAGCTTTCTTT.

This clonotype was counted only a few times. This rearrangement joins TRBV12-3 or TRBV12-4 to TRBJ1-2; a weak D match, TRBD1 (5 bases). The CDR3 has 13 amino acids. Trimming took 8 bases from V and 6 from J, leaving 16 bases between them. CDR3 sequence (DNA): TGTGCCAGCGCCGGGACTTACTACAATGGCTACACCTTC. Its protein is CASAGTYYNGYTF.

V gene TRBV7-6 combines with J gene TRBJ1-6; maybe TRBD1 (6 bases). This CDR3 is 16 amino acids long. CDR1 SGHVS and CDR2 FNYEAQ come from the germline V gene. Trimming cost V 1 base and J 9 bases, with 16 bases left between them. The CDR3 loop reads CASSLETDSGRSPLHF. The CDR3 DNA follows: TGTGCCAGCAGCTTAGAAACGGACAGCGGTCGTTCACCCCTCCACTTT.

The chain has TRBV20-1 and TRBJ2-3; the D gene is possibly TRBD1 (6 bases). Germline lookup yields CDR1 DFQATT and CDR2 SNEGSKA (reference sequence). V was clipped by 1 base and J by 0 bases, with 14 bases between them. This CDR3 spans 16 amino acids. CDR3 sequence reads: CSARAPGQLSTDTQYF. The CDR3, as DNA: TGCAGTGCTAGAGCCCCGGGACAACTCAGCACAGATACGCAGTATTTT.

The CDR3 sequence is CASSKGNRVANYGYTF. In nucleotides, the CDR3 is TGTGCCAGCAGCAAAGGCAACAGGGTCGCTAACTATGGCTACACCTTC. This sequence joins TRBV21-1 and TRBJ1-2; the tabulated D call, TRBD1, remains unverified against the DNA. TRBV21-1 counts as a pseudogene. This CDR3 spans 16 amino acids.

This clonotype has only a few counts. The V and J genes are TRBV12-3 or TRBV12-4 and TRBJ2-7, with TRBD2 as a possible D gene (6 bases). This CDR3 region has 12 residues. The V end lost 9 bases, the J end lost 7 bases, and 16 bases lay between the germline ends. The CDR3 coding sequence is TGTGCCAGTCGGGACTCCGCGGGTGAGCAGTACTTC. Its translation: CASRDSAGEQYF.

A word on this clonotype: One junction end disagrees with the germline gene, perhaps due to a read error. The rearrangement links TRBV4-1 to TRBJ1-2; a possible D gene is TRBD1 (5 bases). The CDR3 is 11 amino acids. Germline V gene data show CDR1 as MGHRA and CDR2 as YSYEKL. DNA of the CDR3: TGTGCCAGCAGCCCGGGGGATGGCTACACCTTC. Amino acids: CASSPGDGYTF.

The V call is TRBV5-1, the J call TRBJ2-7; TRBD1 aligns across 9 bases. This CDR3 has 15 amino acids. Germline CDR1 and CDR2: SGHRS and YFSETQ. Germline trimming cut 4 bases from V and 6 bases from J; bases unmatched to any gene: 11. This CDR3 reads CASSPEQGAKGEQYF. The CDR3 DNA is TGCGCCAGCAGCCCGGAACAGGGGGCGAAGGGCGAGCAGTACTTC.

The V gene is TRBV10-3, the J gene TRBJ2-5, with 14 nucleotides matching TRBD2. Germline assignment: CDR1 ENHRY and CDR2 SYGVKD. The trim removed 6 bases at V and 5 bases at J, leaving 5 bases unmatched. This CDR3 is built from 15 residues. The CDR3 here is CAIRSGLAGEETQYF. As DNA, the CDR3 is TGTGCCATCAGGTCGGGACTAGCGGGAGAGGAGACCCAGTACTTC.

The V and J genes are TRBV7-2 and TRBJ2-7; 7 nucleotides agree with TRBD2. CDR1 and CDR2 (germline): SGHTA, FQGNSA. Unmatched junction bases numbered 6, after V lost 1 base and J lost 3 bases. The CDR3 sequence is 15 residues long. The CDR3 protein is CASSLVAGEIYEQYF. The CDR3, as DNA: TGTGCCAGCAGCTTAGTGGCGGGGGAGATCTACGAGCAGTACTTC.

V and J are TRBV6-1 and TRBJ1-2, with unresolved D. This CDR3 spans 13 amino acids. Germline CDR1 is MNHNS and CDR2 is SASEGT. Trimming pared 2 bases from V and 4 bases from J, leaving 8 bases between. DNA for the CDR3: TGTGCCAGCAGTGAAAGGCCCAGCTATGGCTACACCTTC. Its protein product is CASSERPSYGYTF.

Comment on this clonotype: A clone one base away is much larger, so this may be a read error. This chain uses TRBV6-5 with TRBJ1-1; 8 bases align to TRBD1. V was pared by 6 bases and J by 1 base, with 4 bases of the junction left unmatched. Germline values: CDR1 MNHEY, CDR2 SVGAGI. The CDR3 consists of 14 residues. The CDR3 loop reads CASRPGQANTEAFF. As DNA, the CDR3 is TGTGCCAGCAGACCGGGACAGGCGAACACTGAAGCTTTCTTT.

V usage is TRBV12-3 or TRBV12-4 and J usage is TRBJ1-2; unclear D gene. V gave up 6 bases and J gave up 8 bases, with 13 bases separating them. This CDR3 is 12 amino acids long. The CDR3 DNA reads as TGTGCCAGCAGCTCGAATAAGTTCGGCTACACCTTC. Translating gives CASSSNKFGYTF.

The rearrangement links TRBV6-6 to TRBJ2-7, with D unclear. CDR1 and CDR2 (germline): MNHNY, SVGAGI (reference sequence). Trimming stripped 4 bases from V and 2 bases from J, with 9 bases between. The CDR3 is 13 residues long. This CDR3 reads CASSSPVPYEQYF. The CDR3, as DNA: TGTGCCAGCAGTTCCCCGGTTCCCTACGAGCAGTACTTC.

This clonotype was found a few times. V is TRBV7-2 and J is TRBJ1-2; weak D call: TRBD1 (6 bases). The CDR3 consists of 14 residues. Trimming left V 4 bases short and J 8 bases short, with 17 bases between. Germline lookup yields CDR1 SGHTA and CDR2 FQGNSA. CDR3 bases: TGTGCCAGCAGCTCCCCGGGGGGGCCATCAGGCTACACCTTC. Translating gives CASSSPGGPSGYTF.

Only a few counts were recorded for this clonotype. V gene TRBV27 combines with J gene TRBJ1-2, with D uncertain. The germline gives CDR1 MNHEY, CDR2 SMNVEV (reference sequence). Trimming removed 4 bases at V and 3 bases at J, with 18 bases between. The CDR3 runs to 16 residues. The CDR3 sequence is CASSSTSRAGDYGYTF. DNA for the CDR3: TGTGCCAGCAGTTCCACATCTAGGGCTGGGGACTATGGCTACACCTTC.

This clonotype was picked up one time. The chain recombines TRBV5-1 with TRBJ1-6; D is ambiguous. V gave up 1 base and J gave up 8 bases, with 13 bases separating them. Germline V gene data show CDR1 as SGHRS and CDR2 as YFSETQ. The CDR3 spans 15 residues. In DNA form, the CDR3 reads TGCGCCAGCAGCTTGTCGGCACCCGACGATTCACCCCTCCACTTT. As protein: CASSLSAPDDSPLHF.

The genes are TRBV29-1 and TRBJ1-5; 8 positions agree with TRBD1. This CDR3 region has 14 residues. Losses at the gene ends were 5 bases for V and 5 bases for J; bases not matched to a gene: 8. CDR1 SQVTM and CDR2 ANQGSEA come from the germline V gene. CDR3 nucleotide sequence: TGCAGCGTTAAGACCGGGACAGGAGATCAGCCCCAGCATTTT. This gives the protein CSVKTGTGDQPQHF.

This clonotype was observed at least ten times. The chain links TRBV29-1 to TRBJ2-7; possibly TRBD1 or TRBD2 for D (5 bases each). V shed 5 bases and J shed 0 bases, with 11 bases lying between them. The CDR3 runs 13 residues. Germline V CDR1 and CDR2: SQVTM, ANQGSEA. The CDR3 DNA is TGCAGCGTTTCGGGACCGACCTCCTACGAGCAGTACTTC. It codes for CSVSGPTSYEQYF.

The chain carries TRBV6-6 and TRBJ2-5, with TRBD1 as a possible D gene (7 bases). V shed 6 bases and J shed 1 base, with 9 bases lying between them. The length of the CDR3 is 13 residues. Germline assignment: CDR1 MNHNY and CDR2 SVGAGI (reference sequence). The CDR3 DNA is TGTGCCAGCAGGGAGGGGGCCCAAGAGACCCAGTACTTC. Translating it yields CASREGAQETQYF.

The chain employs TRBV5-1 and TRBJ2-7; D may be TRBD2 (6 bases). CDR3 length equals 14 residues. In germline, CDR1 is SGHRS, CDR2 YFSETQ. V was cut by 5 bases and J by 2 bases, with 14 bases left in between. The CDR3 sequence: CASRSGTAAYEQYF. The CDR3 DNA is TGCGCCAGCAGATCCGGGACTGCCGCCTACGAGCAGTACTTC.

Written as DNA, the CDR3 is TGTGCCAGCAAACCGGCACCCCGTTTACACGAGCAGTACTTC. The encoded protein is CASKPAPRLHEQYF. The chain is built from TRBV25-1 and TRBJ2-7; no clear D. The germline V and J ends were trimmed by 7 bases and 5 bases, with 18 bases remaining between them. The CDR3 consists of 14 residues. Per the germline V gene, CDR1 is MGHDK and CDR2 is SYGVNS.

With regard to this clonotype: The junction does not match germline at one end; this may be a read error. The chain combines TRBV12-3 or TRBV12-4 with TRBJ2-6; perhaps TRBD1 as D (5 bases). The CDR3 totals 14 residues. As DNA, the CDR3 is TGTGCCAGCAGCCCGAGCTCTGGGGCCAACGTCCGGACTTTC. Its translation: CASSPSSGANVRTF.

The chain is built from TRBV12-3 or TRBV12-4 and TRBJ2-5; 8 nucleotides align to TRBD2. The DNA end is a closer match to TRBJ2-7, so the J assignment may be wrong. The CDR3 spans 13 residues. The CDR3 loop reads CASSSTSAFEQYF. As DNA, the CDR3 is TGTGCCAGCAGTTCGACTAGCGCCTTCGAGCAGTACTTC.

This chain links TRBV4-2 with TRBJ1-5; no definite D call. This CDR3 has 15 residues. V dropped 1 base and J dropped 3 bases, with 10 bases sitting between them. Germline CDR1 is LGHNA and CDR2 is YNFKEQ. CDR3 in amino acids: CASSQVQKPNQPQHF. CDR3 nucleotide sequence: TGTGCCAGCAGCCAAGTTCAGAAACCCAATCAGCCCCAGCATTTT.